This T cell receptor beta chain was recorded in a study of CD8 T cells in ankylosing spondylitis. Making the TCR beta libraries involved quantitative 5'-RACE with molecular barcodes. TCRdb recomputed calls from the 5' RACE reads with MiXCR, one row per CDR3 protein. The sample has 300,000 to 350,000 distinct CDR3 sequences; under 25% are singletons. General study results and limits: Roughly eight highly homologous variants formed a TCR beta motif that appeared characteristic of ankylosing spondylitis blood. The authors reported significant enrichment of disease-linked clones in matched ankylosing spondylitis synovial fluid.

Details on this clonotype: Antigen specificity is unknown.

The V end lost 2 bases, the J end lost 1 base, and 24 bases lay between the germline ends. Germline CDR1 and CDR2: MNHNS and SASEGT. This CDR3 contains 21 residues. Sequenced: blood, either unsorted or a sorted T cell fraction (not recorded which). This TCR derives from a female donor with ankylosing spondylitis or in good health (not recorded which). The chain combines TRBV6-1 with TRBJ2-6, with D perhaps matching TRBD1 or TRBD2 (7 bases each). In nucleotides, the CDR3 is TGTGCCAGCAGTGAAATAGGTGCAGGGGGGGTGCCCCGGTCTGGGGCCAACGTCCTGACTTTC. It translates to CASSEIGAGGVPRSGANVLTF.